This is a list of T cell receptor beta chains from one sample in a study of blood T cell repertoires in COVID-19. Libraries were prepared by immunoSEQ multiplex PCR; TCRdb keeps only in-frame clonotypes and omits some of them. Of 130,000 to 150,000 clones in the sample, 88% were seen once. Sequencing input: peripheral blood. Source of these receptors: a man aged 65-85 years with acute or convalescent COVID-19. CDR3s include the opening cysteine and the closing phenylalanine or tryptophan. A D gene is named only where the DNA matches it firmly. The size field is filled for only some rows; it gives once, few, many or a size class.

TRBV7-8	-	TRBJ2-5	-	TGTGCCAGCAGCTCCCGGGACACTCAAGAGACCCAGTACTTC	CASSSRDTQETQYF
TRBV7-9	-	TRBJ1-2	-	TGTGCCAGCAGCCTCTTCAACTCCCATGGCTACACCTTC	CASSLFNSHGYTF
TRBV3-1/TRBV3-2	-	TRBJ2-5	-	TGTGCCAGCAGCCAAGATAGGGCAGGCCGGGGAGAGACCCAGTACTTC	CASSQDRAGRGETQYF
TRBV18	-	TRBJ1-6	TRBD1	TGTGCCAGCTCTCTCCAGGGACAGGATAATTCACCCCTCCACTTT	CASSLQGQDNSPLHF
TRBV10-3	-	TRBJ2-7	-	TGTGCCATCAGTGCCACCGAGGTTAGGAGATCGGGTGAGCAGTACTTC	CAISATEVRRSGEQYF
TRBV7-2	few	TRBJ1-1	-	TGTGCCAGCAGCCCACGTAAACTTGAAGCTTTCTTT	CASSPRKLEAFF
TRBV7-8	once	TRBJ1-6	-	TGTGCCACGGATTCACCCCTCCACTTT	CATDSPLHF
TRBV9	-	TRBJ2-7	-	TGTGCCAGCAGCCCGAGGGGGGGAACCTACGAGCAGTACTTC	CASSPRGGTYEQYF
TRBV5-4	-	TRBJ2-3	TRBD2	TGTGCCAGCAGCATAGCGGGGAGAATAGATACGCAGTATTTT	CASSIAGRIDTQYF
TRBV6-5	-	TRBJ2-1	-	TGTGCCAGCAAAAGACAGAGCTCCTACAATGAGCAGTTCTTC	CASKRQSSYNEQFF
TRBV21-1	-	TRBJ1-3	-	TGTGCCAGCAGCACGCAGGACAGCTCTGGAAACACCATATATTTT	CASSTQDSSGNTIYF
TRBV30	-	TRBJ1-2	-	TGTGCCTCCACGTCAGGGGAGTATGGCTACACCTTC	CASTSGEYGYTF
TRBV3-1/TRBV3-2	once	TRBJ1-1	TRBD1	TGTGCCAGCAGAAAGGGGGCGGTGAACACTGAAGCTTTCTTT	CASRKGAVNTEAFF
TRBV28	-	TRBJ1-3	TRBD1	TGTGCCAGCGGAGAACAACAGGGGGGGGGAAACACCATATATTTT	CASGEQQGGGNTIYF
TRBV3-1/TRBV3-2	once	TRBJ2-3	TRBD2	TGTGCCAGCAGCCAAGGTTCTAGCGGGGTTGCAGATACGCAGTATTTT	CASSQGSSGVADTQYF